This is a list of T cell receptor beta chains from one sample in a study of memory CD4+ T cells and cytomegalovirus serostatus. TCRdb's table, derived via immunoSEQ multiplex PCR, lists solely in-frame clones and lacks some. The sample records tens of thousands of clones, roughly four fifths being singletons. Sequenced: memory CD4+ T cells from blood. Every receptor here comes from an adult in good health and CMV-seronegative. Each CDR3 is given with its conserved first and last residue. The D gene is left open where the match is weak. Expanded clones get a size class; other rows say once, few or many, or leave the size out.

d_gene: TRBD2
abundance: .
j_gene: TRBJ2-1
v_gene: TRBV5-1
CDR3nt: TGCGCCAGCAGCTTACTAGCGGGAACCTACAATGAGCAGTTCTTC
CDR3aa: CASSLLAGTYNEQFF

d_gene: .
abundance: .
j_gene: TRBJ2-5
v_gene: TRBV5-1
CDR3nt: TGCGCCAGCAGCTTGGTTAGTGGGCGAGAGACCCAGTACTTC
CDR3aa: CASSLVSGRETQYF

d_gene: TRBD1
abundance: .
j_gene: TRBJ2-7
v_gene: TRBV7-2
CDR3nt: TGTGCCAGCAGCCGACAGGGGGGGGATGCCTACGAGCAGTACTTC
CDR3aa: CASSRQGGDAYEQYF

d_gene: .
abundance: few
j_gene: TRBJ1-1
v_gene: TRBV7-2
CDR3nt: TGTGCCAGCAGCTTAGGGGGGGTTGGCACCATAGGTACTGAAGCTTTCTTT
CDR3aa: CASSLGGVGTIGTEAFF

d_gene: .
abundance: .
j_gene: TRBJ1-4
v_gene: TRBV30
CDR3nt: TGTGCCTTGTCCGGGACGGGACTTGAAAAACTGTTTTTT
CDR3aa: CALSGTGLEKLFF

d_gene: TRBD2
abundance: .
j_gene: TRBJ2-7
v_gene: TRBV7-2
CDR3nt: TGTGCCAGCAGCTTGGGCGGGGGGGCCGGAACCTACGAGCAGTACTTC
CDR3aa: CASSLGGGAGTYEQYF

d_gene: .
abundance: .
j_gene: TRBJ1-2
v_gene: TRBV2
CDR3nt: TGTGCCAGCAGTGAGCGGGGCGGTTGGGGCTACACCTTC
CDR3aa: CASSERGGWGYTF

d_gene: TRBD1
abundance: .
j_gene: TRBJ1-2
v_gene: TRBV4-1
CDR3nt: TGCGCCAGCAGCCATCAGACAGGGTTGGAAGGCTACACCTTC
CDR3aa: CASSHQTGLEGYTF

d_gene: .
abundance: .
j_gene: TRBJ2-7
v_gene: TRBV7-8
CDR3nt: TGTGCCAGCAGCTTAGTTGGGATCTCCTACGAGCAGTACTTC
CDR3aa: CASSLVGISYEQYF

d_gene: .
abundance: .
j_gene: TRBJ1-6
v_gene: TRBV6-4
CDR3nt: TGTGCCAGCAGTGCCTCCACTTCCTGGCGGCGGGGAGAATCACCCCTCCACTTT
CDR3aa: CASSASTSWRRGESPLHF

d_gene: TRBD2
abundance: .
j_gene: TRBJ2-3
v_gene: TRBV7-2
CDR3nt: TGTGCCAGCAGCTTGCGGGGCGGGAGGACTAGCGCCACAGATACGCAGTATTTT
CDR3aa: CASSLRGGRTSATDTQYF

d_gene: .
abundance: few
j_gene: TRBJ2-3
v_gene: TRBV5-1
CDR3nt: TGCGCCAGCAGCTTGGGCGGTAGGACAGATACGCAGTATTTT
CDR3aa: CASSLGGRTDTQYF

d_gene: .
abundance: .
j_gene: TRBJ2-3
v_gene: TRBV5-6
CDR3nt: TGTGCCAGCAGCTTGGGGTCAAGACTCTACACAGATACGCAGTATTTT
CDR3aa: CASSLGSRLYTDTQYF

d_gene: TRBD2
abundance: .
j_gene: TRBJ2-2
v_gene: TRBV6-4
CDR3nt: TGTGCCAGCAGTCCCCTAGCGGGGGCCACGAACACCGGGGAGCTGTTTTTT
CDR3aa: CASSPLAGATNTGELFF

d_gene: TRBD1
abundance: once
j_gene: TRBJ1-2
v_gene: TRBV29-1
CDR3nt: TGCAGCGTTGTTCGGGACAGGCGCGATCTCCTCTATGGCTACACCTTC
CDR3aa: CSVVRDRRDLLYGYTF

d_gene: TRBD1
abundance: .
j_gene: TRBJ1-1
v_gene: TRBV29-1
CDR3nt: TGCAGCGTTGAGAGGGGGCCTTATGAAGCTTTCTTT
CDR3aa: CSVERGPYEAFF

d_gene: TRBD1
abundance: .
j_gene: TRBJ1-3
v_gene: TRBV28
CDR3nt: TGTGCCAGCAGTTACCTCATCAGGACAGGGAAGTTCCCTGGAAACACCATATATTTT
CDR3aa: CASSYLIRTGKFPGNTIYF

d_gene: TRBD1
abundance: .
j_gene: TRBJ2-5
v_gene: TRBV10-2
CDR3nt: TGCGCCAGCAGGACCGGGACAGCCGTGACCCAGTACTTC
CDR3aa: CASRTGTAVTQYF

d_gene: TRBD1
abundance: .
j_gene: TRBJ2-7
v_gene: TRBV28
CDR3nt: TGTGCCAGCAGTAGACCGGGACAGGGGTCCTACGAGCAGTACTTC
CDR3aa: CASSRPGQGSYEQYF

d_gene: TRBD1
abundance: .
j_gene: TRBJ2-1
v_gene: TRBV2
CDR3nt: TGTGCCAGCAGTGGACCGGGACAGGGGGCAAATGAGCAGTTCTTC
CDR3aa: CASSGPGQGANEQFF

d_gene: TRBD2
abundance: .
j_gene: TRBJ2-7
v_gene: TRBV18
CDR3nt: TGTGCCAGCTCACCTTTAAACTCGGGGGGCGAGCAGTACTTC
CDR3aa: CASSPLNSGGEQYF

d_gene: .
abundance: .
j_gene: TRBJ2-7
v_gene: TRBV5-5
CDR3nt: TGTGCCAGCAGCTTGGAAAACGAGCAGTACTTC
CDR3aa: CASSLENEQYF

d_gene: TRBD2
abundance: .
j_gene: TRBJ2-2
v_gene: TRBV9
CDR3nt: TGTGCCAGCAGCGTAGGTGTCCGAGCGGGAGGGCCCGACGGGGAGCTGTTTTTT
CDR3aa: CASSVGVRAGGPDGELFF

d_gene: .
abundance: .
j_gene: TRBJ2-2
v_gene: TRBV7-9
CDR3nt: TGTGCCAGCAGTCGTAGAACCGTCGCGAACACCGGGGAGCTGTTTTTT
CDR3aa: CASSRRTVANTGELFF

d_gene: TRBD1
abundance: .
j_gene: TRBJ2-2
v_gene: TRBV7-9
CDR3nt: TGTGCCAGCAGCCTCCGACAGGGCACCGCGAACACCGGGGAGCTGTTTTTT
CDR3aa: CASSLRQGTANTGELFF

d_gene: .
abundance: .
j_gene: TRBJ2-2
v_gene: TRBV7-3
CDR3nt: TGTGCCAGCAGCACCTACAGGAACACCGGGGAGCTGTTTTTT
CDR3aa: CASSTYRNTGELFF

d_gene: .
abundance: .
j_gene: TRBJ1-5
v_gene: TRBV7-2
CDR3nt: TGTGCCAGCAGCCCAATGGCAGATAGCAATCAGCCCCAGCATTTT
CDR3aa: CASSPMADSNQPQHF

d_gene: .
abundance: .
j_gene: TRBJ2-3
v_gene: TRBV29-1
CDR3nt: TGCAGCGTTGACTTGGATACGATTACAGATACGCAGTATTTT
CDR3aa: CSVDLDTITDTQYF

d_gene: TRBD2
abundance: .
j_gene: TRBJ2-1
v_gene: TRBV7-9
CDR3nt: TGTGCCAGCAGCTTAGCTAGACTAGCGGCGGTTTTCTTC
CDR3aa: CASSLARLAAVFF

d_gene: .
abundance: once
j_gene: TRBJ2-1
v_gene: TRBV5-1
CDR3nt: TGCGCCAGCAGAGTGGACTCACAGAATTTAAATGAGCAGTTCTTC
CDR3aa: CASRVDSQNLNEQFF

d_gene: .
abundance: .
j_gene: TRBJ2-1
v_gene: TRBV5-6
CDR3nt: TGTGCCAGCAGCCTACACAATGAGCAGTTCTTC
CDR3aa: CASSLHNEQFF

d_gene: .
abundance: few
j_gene: TRBJ1-1
v_gene: TRBV7-3
CDR3nt: TGTGCCAGCAGCTTCGGGGCTAACACTGAAGCTTTCTTT
CDR3aa: CASSFGANTEAFF

d_gene: .
abundance: .
j_gene: TRBJ2-3
v_gene: TRBV4-1
CDR3nt: TGCGCCAGCAGCCAAGTAACACCCACAGATACGCAGTATTTT
CDR3aa: CASSQVTPTDTQYF

d_gene: .
abundance: .
j_gene: TRBJ2-7
v_gene: TRBV28
CDR3nt: TGTGCCAGCAGTTTTAATCCCCCATCCTACGAGCAGTACTTC
CDR3aa: CASSFNPPSYEQYF

d_gene: .
abundance: .
j_gene: TRBJ2-7
v_gene: TRBV28
CDR3nt: TGTGCCAGCACGGGTGGTTGGGGCGAGCAGTACTTC
CDR3aa: CASTGGWGEQYF

d_gene: .
abundance: .
j_gene: TRBJ1-1
v_gene: TRBV2
CDR3nt: TGTGCCAGGGACAGTCGGAACACTGAAGCTTTCTTT
CDR3aa: CARDSRNTEAFF

d_gene: .
abundance: .
j_gene: TRBJ2-3
v_gene: TRBV29-1
CDR3nt: TGCAGCGTTGAATTAGGGTTGGGAGATACGCAGTATTTT
CDR3aa: CSVELGLGDTQYF

d_gene: .
abundance: once
j_gene: TRBJ1-3
v_gene: TRBV27
CDR3nt: TGTGCCAGCAGCCGGTGGGGACGGAACTCTGGAAACACCATATATTTT
CDR3aa: CASSRWGRNSGNTIYF

d_gene: .
abundance: .
j_gene: TRBJ2-5
v_gene: TRBV20-1
CDR3nt: TGCAGTGTAGGAGAGACCCAGTACTTC
CDR3aa: CSVGETQYF

d_gene: TRBD1
abundance: .
j_gene: TRBJ1-4
v_gene: TRBV27
CDR3nt: TGTGCCAGCAGTCCACGCCGGGACAGGGGGCGGCCTAATGAAAAACTGTTTTTT
CDR3aa: CASSPRRDRGRPNEKLFF

d_gene: .
abundance: .
j_gene: TRBJ2-5
v_gene: TRBV23-1
CDR3nt: TGCGCCAGCAGTTTGAAGGGGGTTCAAGAGACCCAGTACTTC
CDR3aa: CASSLKGVQETQYF

d_gene: .
abundance: .
j_gene: TRBJ1-1
v_gene: TRBV7-7
CDR3nt: TGTGCTAGCAGCTTAACAACGAACACTGAAGCTTTCTTT
CDR3aa: CASSLTTNTEAFF

d_gene: .
abundance: few
j_gene: TRBJ2-5
v_gene: TRBV11-2
CDR3nt: TGTGCCAGCAGTCCGAACGCGGGATCGGAGACCCAGTACTTC
CDR3aa: CASSPNAGSETQYF

d_gene: TRBD1
abundance: few
j_gene: TRBJ2-7
v_gene: TRBV10-1
CDR3nt: TGCGCCAGCAGAGCCCGGGACAGGTCCTACTCCTACGAGCAGTACTTC
CDR3aa: CASRARDRSYSYEQYF

d_gene: .
abundance: .
j_gene: TRBJ1-3
v_gene: TRBV18
CDR3nt: TGTGCCAGCTCACCACCGCTCTCTGGAAACACCATATATTTT
CDR3aa: CASSPPLSGNTIYF

d_gene: TRBD1
abundance: .
j_gene: TRBJ1-4
v_gene: TRBV7-9
CDR3nt: TGTGCCAGCAGCTCAACAACAGGGGCAACTAATGAAAAACTGTTTTTT
CDR3aa: CASSSTTGATNEKLFF

d_gene: TRBD1
abundance: .
j_gene: TRBJ1-2
v_gene: TRBV6-5
CDR3nt: TGTGCCAGCAGTTTCCAGGGGGGTGGCTACACCTTC
CDR3aa: CASSFQGGGYTF

d_gene: TRBD1
abundance: .
j_gene: TRBJ1-1
v_gene: TRBV19
CDR3nt: TGTGCCAGTAAGGGACAGGGGGAAACTGAAGCTTTCTTT
CDR3aa: CASKGQGETEAFF

d_gene: .
abundance: .
j_gene: TRBJ2-2
v_gene: TRBV13
CDR3nt: TGTGCCAGCAGCTTACAACTCGGACCGACCGGGCTCGGAAACACCGGGGAGCTGTTTTTT
CDR3aa: CASSLQLGPTGLGNTGELFF

d_gene: TRBD2
abundance: .
j_gene: TRBJ2-1
v_gene: TRBV6-1
CDR3nt: TGTGCCAGCCGAGCGGGAGGGAACAATGAGCAGTTCTTC
CDR3aa: CASRAGGNNEQFF

d_gene: .
abundance: .
j_gene: TRBJ1-1
v_gene: TRBV28
CDR3nt: TGTGCCAGCCGAGGAAAACCCGAAGCTTTCTTT
CDR3aa: CASRGKPEAFF

d_gene: TRBD2
abundance: .
j_gene: TRBJ2-6
v_gene: TRBV9
CDR3nt: TGTGCCAGCAGCGTAGCGGGAGGGCAGAAAGCTGGGGCCAACGTCCTGACTTTC
CDR3aa: CASSVAGGQKAGANVLTF

d_gene: .
abundance: .
j_gene: TRBJ2-2
v_gene: TRBV7-9
CDR3nt: TGTGCCGGAGAGGAGGGTTTCACCGGGGAGCTGTTTTTT
CDR3aa: CAGEEGFTGELFF

d_gene: TRBD1
abundance: .
j_gene: TRBJ2-2
v_gene: TRBV7-2
CDR3nt: TGTGCCAGCAGCCTCCAACCAGGGGGCGCCGGGGAGCTGTTTTTT
CDR3aa: CASSLQPGGAGELFF

d_gene: TRBD1
abundance: .
j_gene: TRBJ2-6
v_gene: TRBV2
CDR3nt: TGTGCCAGCAGTGAAAGGACAGGGGGATTCTCTGGGGCCAACGTCCTGACTTTC
CDR3aa: CASSERTGGFSGANVLTF

d_gene: .
abundance: few
j_gene: TRBJ1-1
v_gene: TRBV19
CDR3nt: TGTGCCAGTAGTATGAGTCGGGAGAACACTGAAGCTTTCTTT
CDR3aa: CASSMSRENTEAFF

d_gene: .
abundance: few
j_gene: TRBJ2-3
v_gene: TRBV30
CDR3nt: TGTGCCTCTAAAGGGGGATTCACAGATACGCAGTATTTT
CDR3aa: CASKGGFTDTQYF

d_gene: .
abundance: .
j_gene: TRBJ1-5
v_gene: TRBV4-3
CDR3nt: TGCGCCAGCAGCCTGGGTTCGGGGGGTCAGCCCCAGCATTTT
CDR3aa: CASSLGSGGQPQHF

d_gene: .
abundance: .
j_gene: TRBJ1-1
v_gene: TRBV28
CDR3nt: TGTGCCAGCAGTTTGCCCAAGGGGAACACTGAAGCTTTCTTT
CDR3aa: CASSLPKGNTEAFF

d_gene: TRBD1
abundance: .
j_gene: TRBJ2-3
v_gene: TRBV4-3
CDR3nt: TGCGCCAGCAGCCAAGGGGACAGAGACACAGATACGCAGTATTTT
CDR3aa: CASSQGDRDTDTQYF